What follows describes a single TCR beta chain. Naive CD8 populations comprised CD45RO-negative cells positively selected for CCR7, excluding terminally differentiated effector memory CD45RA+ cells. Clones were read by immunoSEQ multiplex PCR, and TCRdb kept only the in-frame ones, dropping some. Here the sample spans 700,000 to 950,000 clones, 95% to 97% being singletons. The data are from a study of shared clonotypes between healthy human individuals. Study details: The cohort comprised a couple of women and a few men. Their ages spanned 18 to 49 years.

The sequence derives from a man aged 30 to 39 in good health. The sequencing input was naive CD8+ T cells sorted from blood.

Here the CDR3 DNA reads TGTGCCAGCAGCATCCGGGACCTTCCCCGGGAAAAACTGTTTTTT. As protein: CASSIRDLPREKLFF. V and J are TRBV7-9 and TRBJ1-4, with D perhaps TRBD1 (5 bases). The V end was cut by 5 bases, the J end by 8 bases, with 18 bases between. CDR3 size: 15 residues. The germline V gene encodes CDR1 SEHNR and CDR2 FQNEAQ (reference sequence).